A selection of T cell receptor beta chains follows, all from one sample in a study of control samples from healthy donors and cancer patients. Only in-frame clones appear in the TCRdb table, and some are missing; sequencing was by immunoSEQ multiplex PCR. The sample consists of about 160,000 clones, less than 95% of them appearing once. Sequencing input: PBMCs. Source of these receptors: a man in his 60s with colorectal cancer. CDR3s include the opening cysteine and the closing phenylalanine or tryptophan. The D gene is left open where the match is weak. Only part of the rows carry a size: once, few, many, or a class if the clone is expanded.

V: TRBV7-2
J: TRBJ1-1
D: .
size: .
DNA: TGTGCCAGCAGCTTATCCCGGAGCACTGAAGCTTTCTTT
CDR3: CASSLSRSTEAFF

V: TRBV12-5
J: TRBJ2-2
D: .
size: .
DNA: TGTGCTAGTGGGTGGGGGCCCGCCGGGGAGCTGTTTTTT
CDR3: CASGWGPAGELFF

V: TRBV4-3
J: TRBJ2-1
D: TRBD2
size: .
DNA: TGCGCCAGCAGCCAAGATCGGGGGGGATCCTACAATGAGCAGTTCTTC
CDR3: CASSQDRGGSYNEQFF

V: TRBV10-2
J: TRBJ2-6
D: .
size: .
DNA: TGCGCCAGCAGTGAGTCGGGCGGTATAATAACACTCTCTGGGGCCAACGTCCTGACTTTC
CDR3: CASSESGGIITLSGANVLTF

V: TRBV5-4
J: TRBJ1-3
D: .
size: .
DNA: TGTGCCAGCAGCTTGAAGGGGAGTCCGACCTCTGGAAACACCATATATTTT
CDR3: CASSLKGSPTSGNTIYF

V: TRBV2
J: TRBJ2-5
D: .
size: .
DNA: TGTGCCAGCAGTGGTTCCGGCGAAGAGACCCAGTACTTC
CDR3: CASSGSGEETQYF

V: TRBV5-1
J: TRBJ1-4
D: .
size: .
DNA: TGCGCCAGCAGCGATCCAGCGCGGAATGAAAAACTGTTTTTT
CDR3: CASSDPARNEKLFF

V: TRBV19
J: TRBJ1-6
D: TRBD1
size: .
DNA: TGTGCCAGTAGTCCCCGAGGACAGGGCGGTTCACCCCTCCACTTT
CDR3: CASSPRGQGGSPLHF

V: TRBV5-1
J: TRBJ2-7
D: TRBD1
size: .
DNA: TGCGCCAGCACGATGGCAGGGGGACCCTACGAGCAGTACTTC
CDR3: CASTMAGGPYEQYF

V: TRBV7-2
J: TRBJ1-2
D: .
size: .
DNA: TGTGCCAGCAGCTTATCAGGGGCCCGTAACTATGGCTACACCTTC
CDR3: CASSLSGARNYGYTF

V: TRBV6-6
J: TRBJ2-3
D: .
size: .
DNA: TGTGCCAGCAGTTACTCGAAAAGCACAGATACGCAGTATTTT
CDR3: CASSYSKSTDTQYF

V: TRBV19
J: TRBJ1-2
D: .
size: .
DNA: TGTGCCAGTAGTATGGACAAAAACTATGGCTACACCTTC
CDR3: CASSMDKNYGYTF

V: TRBV10-3
J: TRBJ1-4
D: .
size: .
DNA: TGTGCCATCAGTGACAGACTACTTGAAAAACTGTTTTTT
CDR3: CAISDRLLEKLFF

V: TRBV27
J: TRBJ1-1
D: TRBD1
size: .
DNA: TGTGCCAGCAGTGCGGGGACAGGGGGGAACACTGAAGCTTTCTTT
CDR3: CASSAGTGGNTEAFF

V: TRBV7-8
J: TRBJ2-5
D: .
size: .
DNA: TGTGCCAGCAGCCCTCTGTGGAACCAAGAGACCCAGTACTTC
CDR3: CASSPLWNQETQYF

V: TRBV19
J: TRBJ2-3
D: .
size: .
DNA: TGTGCCAGTAGTCTACAGGCGAAAGGGGGTCGGGATACGCAGTATTTT
CDR3: CASSLQAKGGRDTQYF

V: TRBV6-5
J: TRBJ1-4
D: .
size: .
DNA: TGTGCCAGCGGAACGGTGGCTAATGAAAAACTGTTTTTT
CDR3: CASGTVANEKLFF

V: TRBV19
J: TRBJ1-6
D: .
size: .
DNA: TGTGCCAGTACCCTCGGGCAGGCCCTTCTTGGGTCACCCCTCCACTTT
CDR3: CASTLGQALLGSPLHF

V: TRBV2
J: TRBJ1-4
D: .
size: .
DNA: TGTGCCAGCAGTGAACAGGGCCCCAGTCCGGAACTGTTTTTT
CDR3: CASSEQGPSPELFF

V: TRBV10-1
J: TRBJ1-1
D: .
size: .
DNA: TGCGCCAGCAGTGCCGGGACTGAAGCTTTCTTT
CDR3: CASSAGTEAFF

V: TRBV5-5
J: TRBJ1-2
D: .
size: .
DNA: TGTGCCAGCAGCTCACACCGGACAGCTACTGCTAACTATGGCTACACCTTC
CDR3: CASSSHRTATANYGYTF

V: TRBV19
J: TRBJ1-2
D: .
size: .
DNA: TGTGCCAGTACCCCTACGGACCGGGACGGCTACACCTTC
CDR3: CASTPTDRDGYTF

V: TRBV9
J: TRBJ2-3
D: .
size: .
DNA: TGTGCCAGCAGCGTAGACGGACGGGTGGGCACAGATACGCAGTATTTT
CDR3: CASSVDGRVGTDTQYF

V: TRBV6-5
J: TRBJ1-6
D: .
size: .
DNA: TGTGCCAGCAGGAGCTCCTATAATTCACCCCTCCACTTT
CDR3: CASRSSYNSPLHF

V: TRBV5-1
J: TRBJ2-7
D: .
size: .
DNA: TGCGCCAGCAGCTTGGCCGGGGGTCGGGGGTCCTACGAGCAGTACTTC
CDR3: CASSLAGGRGSYEQYF

V: TRBV30
J: TRBJ2-7
D: TRBD1
size: .
DNA: TGTGCCTGGACCCCGGGACAGGGGGTCGACGAGCAGTACTTC
CDR3: CAWTPGQGVDEQYF

V: TRBV15
J: TRBJ2-6
D: TRBD1
size: .
DNA: TGTGCCACCAGCAGAGGGACAGGACAGAGCTCTGGGGCCAACGTCCTGACTTTC
CDR3: CATSRGTGQSSGANVLTF

V: TRBV7-9
J: TRBJ2-7
D: .
size: .
DNA: TGTGCCAGCAGCTTAGGGGTTAACTACGAGCAGTACTTC
CDR3: CASSLGVNYEQYF

V: TRBV7-2
J: TRBJ1-1
D: TRBD1
size: .
DNA: TGTGCCAGCAGCTTTAAACAGGGGGCGCTTGTAGGGGTAGCTTTCTTT
CDR3: CASSFKQGALVGVAFF

V: TRBV27
J: TRBJ1-2
D: .
size: .
DNA: TGTGCCAGCAGTTTATCGGCAGTAAATGGCTACACCTTC
CDR3: CASSLSAVNGYTF

V: TRBV19
J: TRBJ1-3
D: .
size: .
DNA: TGTGCCAGTAGTGCACAGGGTCTCTCTGGAAACACCATATATTTT
CDR3: CASSAQGLSGNTIYF

V: TRBV3-1/TRBV3-2
J: TRBJ1-2
D: .
size: .
DNA: TGTGCCAGCAGCCAAGATGCCCCCTCCGCCGGGGGCAGGTATGGCTACACCTTC
CDR3: CASSQDAPSAGGRYGYTF

V: TRBV6-1
J: TRBJ1-2
D: .
size: .
DNA: TGTGCCAGCAGTGAAGCGCTGGGGACTGCTTATGGCTACACCTTC
CDR3: CASSEALGTAYGYTF

V: TRBV5-1
J: TRBJ1-1
D: .
size: .
DNA: TGCGCCAGCAGCGTCTCAACGGGACTCACGAACACTGAAGCTTTCTTT
CDR3: CASSVSTGLTNTEAFF

V: TRBV19
J: TRBJ1-2
D: TRBD1
size: once
DNA: TGTGCCAGTAGTACTGGCGAAGGGGGCCGGGGCTACACCTTC
CDR3: CASSTGEGGRGYTF

V: TRBV18
J: TRBJ1-1
D: TRBD1
size: .
DNA: TGTGCCAGTACTAGGGGGCTTGACACTGAAGCTTTCTTT
CDR3: CASTRGLDTEAFF

V: TRBV3-1/TRBV3-2
J: TRBJ2-3
D: .
size: .
DNA: TGTGCCAGCAGTCCCGAGGTTAGCACAGATACGCAGTATTTT
CDR3: CASSPEVSTDTQYF

V: TRBV19
J: TRBJ2-7
D: .
size: once
DNA: TGTGCCAGTAGTATTAGAACAGGGTCGTCCTACGAGCAGTACTTC
CDR3: CASSIRTGSSYEQYF

V: TRBV27
J: TRBJ2-3
D: TRBD2
size: .
DNA: TGTGCCAGCAGTACTAGCGGGGTCACAGATACGCAGTATTTT
CDR3: CASSTSGVTDTQYF

V: TRBV5-5
J: TRBJ1-1
D: .
size: .
DNA: TGTGCCAGCAGCTTGGTAAGGGTGAACACTGAAGCTTTCTTT
CDR3: CASSLVRVNTEAFF

V: TRBV27
J: TRBJ2-7
D: TRBD1
size: .
DNA: TGTGCCAGCAGTTACAGGGGGCAATCCTACGAGCAGTACTTC
CDR3: CASSYRGQSYEQYF

V: TRBV6-1
J: TRBJ1-6
D: .
size: .
DNA: TGTGCCAGCAGTGAACACATAGATAATTCACCCCTCCACTTT
CDR3: CASSEHIDNSPLHF

V: TRBV5-1
J: TRBJ2-7
D: TRBD1
size: .
DNA: TGCGCCAGCAGCTTGGGACAGGGGGCCCATACCCCGGACGAGCAGTACTTC
CDR3: CASSLGQGAHTPDEQYF

V: TRBV10-3
J: TRBJ1-3
D: TRBD1
size: .
DNA: TGTGCCATCAAGTCTGACAGGGGCTCTGGAAACACCATATATTTT
CDR3: CAIKSDRGSGNTIYF

V: TRBV27
J: TRBJ1-4
D: TRBD1
size: .
DNA: TGTGCCAGCAGTCTCCGACAGGGGGCCGAAAAACTGTTTTTT
CDR3: CASSLRQGAEKLFF

V: TRBV15
J: TRBJ1-5
D: TRBD1
size: .
DNA: TGTGCCACCAGCAGGGCCTCCGGGACAGTCAGTCAGCCCCAGCATTTT
CDR3: CATSRASGTVSQPQHF

V: TRBV29-1
J: TRBJ1-1
D: .
size: .
DNA: TGCAGCGTTGATCTATCGGGCGGGAACACTGAAGCTTTCTTT
CDR3: CSVDLSGGNTEAFF

V: TRBV2
J: TRBJ2-1
D: .
size: .
DNA: TGTGCCAGCAACCGAGGGCGGGGAGCCTCCTACAATGAGCAGTTCTTC
CDR3: CASNRGRGASYNEQFF

V: TRBV7-2
J: TRBJ1-2
D: .
size: .
DNA: TGTGCCAGCAGCCCTGCAGGTGGGAATGGCTACACCTTC
CDR3: CASSPAGGNGYTF

V: TRBV19
J: TRBJ1-4
D: TRBD1
size: .
DNA: TGTGCCAGTAGTTCCATGGGGCAGGGGGTTGAAAAACTGTTTTTT
CDR3: CASSSMGQGVEKLFF